The sequence of this T cell receptor (beta chain) was determined in a study of cytomegalovirus exposure and HLA in healthy donors. As for this clone: Its antigen is not known.

The PCR contained 60 Vbeta and 13 Jbeta primers. The repertoire was sequenced with immunoSEQ multiplex PCR; TCRdb's copy has only in-frame clones and lacks some. Among approximately 53,000 clones, 77% were seen once, and the ten largest hold 2.5% to 3%. Study findings and constraints: Specific recognition of CMV antigens was confirmed in vitro for a few chains (all CMV-associated). Cytomegalovirus status, reportedly, was diagnosed with high specificity and sensitivity by the classifier. Several top significant clusters appeared, in a later analysis, to be linked to common viral pathogens.

Germline V gene lookup returns CDR1 MDHEN and CDR2 SYDVKM. The CDR3 runs to 14 residues. Unmatched junction bases numbered 3, after V lost 6 bases and J lost 2 bases. V usage is TRBV28 and J usage is TRBJ1-4; 7 bases line up with TRBD1. Material for sequencing was PBMCs. The sequence was obtained from a woman between 35 and 50 years old in good health and CMV-seropositive. The CDR3 bases are TGTGCCAGCAGCCTAGGGGGCACTAATGAAAAACTGTTTTTT. It yields the protein CASSLGGTNEKLFF.